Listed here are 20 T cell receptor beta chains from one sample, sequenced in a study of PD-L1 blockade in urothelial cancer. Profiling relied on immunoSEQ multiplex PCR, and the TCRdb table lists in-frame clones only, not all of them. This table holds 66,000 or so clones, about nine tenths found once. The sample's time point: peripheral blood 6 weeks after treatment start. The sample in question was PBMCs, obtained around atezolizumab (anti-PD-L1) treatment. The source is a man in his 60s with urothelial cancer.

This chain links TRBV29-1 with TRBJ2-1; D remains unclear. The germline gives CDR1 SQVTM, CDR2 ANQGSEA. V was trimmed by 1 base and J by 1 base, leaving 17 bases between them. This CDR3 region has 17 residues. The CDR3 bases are TGCAGCGTTGAAGGTCGACCGCTAGTTCGGTCCTACAATGAGCAGTTCTTC. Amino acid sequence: CSVEGRPLVRSYNEQFF.

CDR3 nucleotide sequence: TGTGCCAGCAGCTTAAGTCCGGGGGGTAATTCACCCCTCCACTTT. Its protein product is CASSLSPGGNSPLHF. The V call is TRBV7-2, the J call TRBJ1-6; D is perhaps TRBD1 (5 bases). The CDR3 contains 15 residues. Looked up from germline, CDR1 is SGHTA and CDR2 is FQGNSA. Trimming stripped 2 bases from V and 6 bases from J, with 11 bases between.

Here the CDR3 DNA reads TGTGCCAGCCAGTATTCGATTAGCACAGATACGCAGTATTTT. It codes for CASQYSISTDTQYF. V usage is TRBV18 and J usage is TRBJ2-3, with no clear D. Trimming took 8 bases from V and 0 from J, leaving 12 bases between them. This CDR3 region has 14 residues. Germline lookup yields CDR1 KGHSH and CDR2 LQKENI.

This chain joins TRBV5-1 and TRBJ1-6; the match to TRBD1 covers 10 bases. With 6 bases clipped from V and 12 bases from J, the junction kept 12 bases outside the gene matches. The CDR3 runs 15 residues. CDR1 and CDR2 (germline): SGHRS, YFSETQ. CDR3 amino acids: CASNKGGTGAEPLHF. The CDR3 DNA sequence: TGCGCCAGCAACAAGGGAGGGACAGGGGCCGAACCCCTCCACTTT.

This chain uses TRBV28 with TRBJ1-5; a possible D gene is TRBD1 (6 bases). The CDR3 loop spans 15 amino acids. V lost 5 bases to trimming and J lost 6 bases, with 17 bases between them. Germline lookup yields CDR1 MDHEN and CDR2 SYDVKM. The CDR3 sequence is CASSPSSPGVQPQHF. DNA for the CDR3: TGTGCCAGCAGTCCATCCTCACCAGGGGTTCAGCCCCAGCATTTT. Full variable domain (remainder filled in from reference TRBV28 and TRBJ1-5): DVKVTQSSRYLVKRTGEKVFLECVQDMDHENMFWYRQDPGLGLRLIYFSYDVKMKEKGDIPEGYSVSREKKERFSLILESASTNQTSMYLCASSPSSPGVQPQHFGDGTRLSIL.

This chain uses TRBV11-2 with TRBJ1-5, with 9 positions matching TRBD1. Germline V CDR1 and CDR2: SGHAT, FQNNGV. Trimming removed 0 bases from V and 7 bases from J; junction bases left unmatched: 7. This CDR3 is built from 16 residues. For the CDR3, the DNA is TGTGCCAGCAGCTTAGATTTTGGGGACAGGGTCCAGCCCCAGCATTTT. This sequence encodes CASSLDFGDRVQPQHF. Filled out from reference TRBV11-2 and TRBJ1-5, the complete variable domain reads EAGVAQSPRYKIIEKRQSVAFWCNPISGHATLYWYQQILGQGPKLLIQFQNNGVVDDSQLPKDRFSAERLKGVDSTLKIQPAKLEDSAVYLCASSLDFGDRVQPQHFGDGTRLSIL.

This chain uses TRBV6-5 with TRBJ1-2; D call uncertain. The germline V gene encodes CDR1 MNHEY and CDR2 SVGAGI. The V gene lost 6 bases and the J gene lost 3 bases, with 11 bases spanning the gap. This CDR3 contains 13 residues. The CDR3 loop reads CASSRTGDYGYTF. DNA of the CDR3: TGTGCCAGCAGCAGGACTGGAGACTATGGCTACACCTTC.

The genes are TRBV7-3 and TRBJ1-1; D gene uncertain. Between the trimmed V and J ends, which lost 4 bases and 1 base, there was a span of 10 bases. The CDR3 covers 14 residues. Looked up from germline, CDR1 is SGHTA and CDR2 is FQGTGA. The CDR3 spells CASSSTPGNTEAFF. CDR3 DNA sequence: TGTGCCAGCAGCTCCACCCCAGGGAACACTGAAGCTTTCTTT.

This CDR3 is CASRTHQGANYEQYF. The CDR3 region has the DNA TGTGCCAGCAGAACCCACCAGGGTGCGAATTACGAGCAGTACTTC. This chain uses TRBV28 with TRBJ2-7; tentative D call: TRBD1 (5 bases). Looked up from germline, CDR1 is MDHEN and CDR2 is SYDVKM. This CDR3 has 15 amino acids. The V and J ends lost 6 bases and 4 bases respectively, with 19 bases between them. The full variable domain, in which reference TRBV28 and TRBJ2-7 provide the parts outside the CDR3, is DVKVTQSSRYLVKRTGEKVFLECVQDMDHENMFWYRQDPGLGLRLIYFSYDVKMKEKGDIPEGYSVSREKKERFSLILESASTNQTSMYLCASRTHQGANYEQYFGPGTRLTVT.

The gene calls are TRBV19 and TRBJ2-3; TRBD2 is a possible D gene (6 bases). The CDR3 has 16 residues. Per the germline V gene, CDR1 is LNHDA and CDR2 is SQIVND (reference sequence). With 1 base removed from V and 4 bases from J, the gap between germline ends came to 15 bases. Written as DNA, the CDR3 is TGTGCCAGTAGTATAGGGGGACTCCCGAGGGCAGATACGCAGTATTTT. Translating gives CASSIGGLPRADTQYF. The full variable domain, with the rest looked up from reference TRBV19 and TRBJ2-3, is DGGITQSPKYLFRKEGQNVTLSCEQNLNHDAMYWYRQDPGQGLRLIYYSQIVNDFQKGDIAEGYSVSREKKESFPLTVTSAQKNPTAFYLCASSIGGLPRADTQYFGPGTRLTVL.

The CDR3 DNA sequence: TGCAGCGTTGATAAGGGGGCTGTAGGCACTGAAGCTTTCTTT. It codes for CSVDKGAVGTEAFF. The rearrangement uses TRBV29-1 and TRBJ1-1, with 7 bases fitting TRBD1. With V trimmed by 3 bases and J by 4 bases, 8 bases remained unmatched. The CDR3 loop spans 14 amino acids. CDR1 is SQVTM and CDR2 is ANQGSEA in the germline V gene.

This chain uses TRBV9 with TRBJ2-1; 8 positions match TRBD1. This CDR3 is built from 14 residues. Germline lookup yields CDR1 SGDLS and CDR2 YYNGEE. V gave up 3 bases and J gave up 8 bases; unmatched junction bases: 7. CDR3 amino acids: CASSAYRGRHEQFF. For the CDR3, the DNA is TGTGCCAGCAGCGCCTACAGGGGGAGGCATGAGCAGTTCTTC.

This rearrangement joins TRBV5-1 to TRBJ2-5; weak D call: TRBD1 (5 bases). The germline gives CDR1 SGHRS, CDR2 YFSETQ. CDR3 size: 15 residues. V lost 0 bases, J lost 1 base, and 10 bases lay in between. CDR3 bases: TGCGCCAGCAGCTTGGCCTTGACAGCCCAAGAGACCCAGTACTTC. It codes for CASSLALTAQETQYF. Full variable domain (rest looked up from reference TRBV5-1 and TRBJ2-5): KAGVTQTPRYLIKTRGQQVTLSCSPISGHRSVSWYQQTPGQGLQFLFEYFSETQRNKGNFPGRFSGRQFSNSRSEMNVSTLELGDSALYLCASSLALTAQETQYFGPGTRLLVL.

The CDR3 DNA reads as TGTGCCAGCAGCTTATATGGCGGGGGGTCGTATAGCAATCAGCCCCAGCATTTT. Translation: CASSLYGGGSYSNQPQHF. The chain joins TRBV5-6 to TRBJ1-5; TRBD1 is a possible D gene (5 bases). The CDR3 loop spans 18 amino acids. Germline-derived CDR1 and CDR2 are SGHDT and YYEEEE. The V gene lost 2 bases and the J gene lost 0 bases, with 18 bases spanning the gap. Full variable domain (rest looked up from reference TRBV5-6 and TRBJ1-5): DAGVTQSPTHLIKTRGQQVTLRCSPKSGHDTVSWYQQALGQGPQFIFQYYEEEERQRGNFPDRFSGHQFPNYSSELNVNALLLGDSALYLCASSLYGGGSYSNQPQHFGDGTRLSIL.

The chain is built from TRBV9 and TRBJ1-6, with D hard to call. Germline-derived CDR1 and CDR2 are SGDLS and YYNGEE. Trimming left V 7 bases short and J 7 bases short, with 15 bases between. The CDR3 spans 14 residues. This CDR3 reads CASGTGRRNSPLHF. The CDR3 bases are TGTGCCAGCGGTACGGGCAGGAGGAATTCACCCCTCCACTTT.

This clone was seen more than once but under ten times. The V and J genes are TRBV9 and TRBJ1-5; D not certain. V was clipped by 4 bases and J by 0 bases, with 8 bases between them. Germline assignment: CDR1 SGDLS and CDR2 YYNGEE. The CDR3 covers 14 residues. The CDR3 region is CASSPWLSNQPQHF. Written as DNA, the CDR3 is TGTGCCAGCAGCCCCTGGCTTAGCAATCAGCCCCAGCATTTT.

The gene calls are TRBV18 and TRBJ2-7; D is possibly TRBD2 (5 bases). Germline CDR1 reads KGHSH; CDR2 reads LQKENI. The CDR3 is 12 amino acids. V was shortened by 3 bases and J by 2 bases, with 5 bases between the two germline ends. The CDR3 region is CASSPGTYEQYF. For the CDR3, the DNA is TGTGCCAGCTCACCCGGGACCTACGAGCAGTACTTC.

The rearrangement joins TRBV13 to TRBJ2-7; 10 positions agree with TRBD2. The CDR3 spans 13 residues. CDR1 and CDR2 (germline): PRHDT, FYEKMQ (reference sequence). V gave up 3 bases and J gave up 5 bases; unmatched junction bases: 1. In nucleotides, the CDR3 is TGTGCCAGCAGCTTTGGACTAGCGGACGAGCAGTACTTC. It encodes CASSFGLADEQYF.

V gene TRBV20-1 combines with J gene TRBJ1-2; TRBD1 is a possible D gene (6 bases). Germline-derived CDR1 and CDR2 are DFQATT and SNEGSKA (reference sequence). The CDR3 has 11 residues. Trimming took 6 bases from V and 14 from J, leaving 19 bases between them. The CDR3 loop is CSALQGKDETF. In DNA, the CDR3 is TGCAGTGCGCTTCAGGGGAAGGACGAGACCTTC.

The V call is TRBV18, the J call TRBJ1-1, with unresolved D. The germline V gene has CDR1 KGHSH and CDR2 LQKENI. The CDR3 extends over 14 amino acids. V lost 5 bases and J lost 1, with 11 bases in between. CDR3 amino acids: CASSGQQKNTEAFF. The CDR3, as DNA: TGTGCCAGCTCAGGGCAGCAAAAGAACACTGAAGCTTTCTTT.